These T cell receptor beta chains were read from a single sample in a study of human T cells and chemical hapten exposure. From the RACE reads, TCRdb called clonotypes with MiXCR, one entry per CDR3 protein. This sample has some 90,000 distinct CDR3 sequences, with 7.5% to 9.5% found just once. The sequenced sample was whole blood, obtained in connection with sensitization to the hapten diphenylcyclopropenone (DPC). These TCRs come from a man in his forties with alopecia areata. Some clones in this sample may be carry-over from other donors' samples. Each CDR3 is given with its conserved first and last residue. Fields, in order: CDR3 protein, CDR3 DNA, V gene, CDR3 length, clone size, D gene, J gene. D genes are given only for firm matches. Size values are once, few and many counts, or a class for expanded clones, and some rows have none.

CDR3aa: CASSQDLAGELFF
CDR3nt: TGTGCCAGCAGCCAAGATCTTGCCGGGGAGCTGTTTTTT
v_gene: TRBV14
len: 13
abundance: many
d_gene: NA
j_gene: TRBJ2-2

CDR3aa: CASSVGQENTEAFF
CDR3nt: TGTGCCAGCAGCGTGGGGCAGGAGAACACTGAAGCTTTCTTT
v_gene: TRBV5-6
len: 14
abundance: few
d_gene: NA
j_gene: TRBJ1-1

CDR3aa: CAISTSTDTQYF
CDR3nt: TGTGCCATCAGCACTAGCACAGATACGCAGTATTTT
v_gene: TRBV10-3
len: 12
abundance: NA
d_gene: NA
j_gene: TRBJ2-3

CDR3aa: CATSRTGTGGELFF
CDR3nt: TGTGCCACCTCACGGACAGGGACGGGCGGGGAGCTGTTTTTT
v_gene: TRBV24-1
len: 14
abundance: NA
d_gene: TRBD1
j_gene: TRBJ2-2

CDR3aa: CASSSSSNEQFF
CDR3nt: TGTGCCAGCAGCTCATCGAGTAATGAGCAGTTCTTC
v_gene: TRBV11-2
len: 12
abundance: many
d_gene: NA
j_gene: TRBJ2-1

CDR3aa: CASREMGLAENEQFF
CDR3nt: TGTGCCAGCAGGGAAATGGGACTAGCGGAGAATGAGCAGTTCTTC
v_gene: TRBV2
len: 15
abundance: NA
d_gene: TRBD2
j_gene: TRBJ2-1

CDR3aa: CASSNDGRGTEAFF
CDR3nt: TGTGCCAGTAGTAATGATGGCAGGGGAACTGAAGCTTTCTTT
v_gene: TRBV19
len: 14
abundance: NA
d_gene: NA
j_gene: TRBJ1-1

CDR3aa: CASSVGQGWETQYF
CDR3nt: TGTGCCAGCAGCGTAGGGCAGGGATGGGAGACCCAGTACTTC
v_gene: TRBV9
len: 14
abundance: NA
d_gene: NA
j_gene: TRBJ2-5

CDR3aa: CASSPLVAGTSGSNTQYF
CDR3nt: TGTGCCAGCTCACCACTGGTCGCCGGGACTAGCGGGAGTAATACGCAGTATTTT
v_gene: TRBV18
len: 18
abundance: few
d_gene: TRBD2
j_gene: TRBJ2-3

CDR3aa: CASSLAAEGGGYTF
CDR3nt: TGTGCCAGCAGCTTGGCCGCCGAGGGGGGAGGCTACACCTTC
v_gene: TRBV5-6
len: 14
abundance: NA
d_gene: NA
j_gene: TRBJ1-2

CDR3aa: CASSLNLGGANYGYTF
CDR3nt: TGTGCCAGCAGCTTAAACTTGGGGGGTGCTAACTATGGCTACACCTTC
v_gene: TRBV7-9
len: 16
abundance: few
d_gene: NA
j_gene: TRBJ1-2

CDR3aa: CASSYGTGVGSNQPQHF
CDR3nt: TGTGCCAGCAGTTACGGGACAGGGGTCGGTAGCAATCAGCCCCAGCATTTT
v_gene: TRBV6-2/TRBV6-3
len: 17
abundance: few
d_gene: TRBD1
j_gene: TRBJ1-5

CDR3aa: CASSSDRVRSPLHF
CDR3nt: TGTGCCAGCAGCTCCGACAGGGTGAGATCACCCCTCCACTTT
v_gene: TRBV5-4
len: 14
abundance: few
d_gene: TRBD1
j_gene: TRBJ1-6

CDR3aa: CAISESYSGPLQQYF
CDR3nt: TGTGCCATCAGTGAGTCGTACAGTGGGCCCCTCCAGCAGTACTTC
v_gene: TRBV10-3
len: 15
abundance: NA
d_gene: NA
j_gene: TRBJ2-7

CDR3aa: CASSERLGQPQHF
CDR3nt: TGTGCCAGCAGTGAACGGTTGGGTCAGCCCCAGCATTTT
v_gene: TRBV6-1
len: 13
abundance: many
d_gene: NA
j_gene: TRBJ1-5

CDR3aa: CALHMGLAMNIQYF
CDR3nt: TGTGCCTTGCATATGGGACTAGCAATGAACATTCAGTACTTC
v_gene: TRBV30
len: 14
abundance: few
d_gene: TRBD2
j_gene: TRBJ2-4

CDR3aa: CASSIAVVAGANEQFF
CDR3nt: TGTGCCAGTAGTATAGCGGTGGTAGCGGGAGCCAATGAGCAGTTCTTC
v_gene: TRBV19
len: 16
abundance: many
d_gene: TRBD2
j_gene: TRBJ2-1

CDR3aa: CSVGVDRLSYGYTF
CDR3nt: TGCAGCGTTGGAGTGGACCGCCTCTCCTATGGCTACACCTTC
v_gene: TRBV29-1
len: 14
abundance: many
d_gene: NA
j_gene: TRBJ1-2

CDR3aa: CASGVTGATTDTQYF
CDR3nt: TGTGCTAGTGGCGTGACAGGGGCGACGACAGATACGCAGTATTTT
v_gene: TRBV12-5
len: 15
abundance: few
d_gene: TRBD1
j_gene: TRBJ2-3

CDR3aa: CSAKREGTGWSPLHF
CDR3nt: TGCAGTGCTAAGAGGGAAGGGACAGGGTGGTCACCCCTCCACTTT
v_gene: TRBV20-1
len: 15
abundance: NA
d_gene: TRBD1
j_gene: TRBJ1-6

CDR3aa: CASSQAGTSGKTQYF
CDR3nt: TGTGCCAGCAGCCAGGCCGGGACTAGCGGCAAGACCCAGTACTTC
v_gene: TRBV3-1
len: 15
abundance: NA
d_gene: TRBD2
j_gene: TRBJ2-5

CDR3aa: CASSQGQAGQPQHF
CDR3nt: TGTGCCAGCAGCCAAGGACAAGCGGGACAGCCCCAGCATTTT
v_gene: TRBV3-1
len: 14
abundance: few
d_gene: NA
j_gene: TRBJ1-5

CDR3aa: CASSLFSRQGPYNEQFF
CDR3nt: TGTGCCAGCAGTTTATTCTCACGGCAGGGCCCCTACAATGAGCAGTTCTTC
v_gene: TRBV28
len: 17
abundance: many
d_gene: NA
j_gene: TRBJ2-1

CDR3aa: CASSLEPSSADTQYF
CDR3nt: TGTGCCAGCAGCTTGGAACCTAGCTCCGCAGATACGCAGTATTTT
v_gene: TRBV5-5
len: 15
abundance: NA
d_gene: NA
j_gene: TRBJ2-3

CDR3aa: CASSSGTPGEQFF
CDR3nt: TGTGCCAGCAGCTCCGGGACTCCCGGCGAGCAGTTCTTC
v_gene: TRBV7-3
len: 13
abundance: few
d_gene: NA
j_gene: TRBJ2-1

CDR3aa: CASSEGWNEQFF
CDR3nt: TGCGCCAGCAGCGAAGGGTGGAATGAGCAGTTCTTC
v_gene: TRBV5-1
len: 12
abundance: few
d_gene: NA
j_gene: TRBJ2-1

CDR3aa: CSVSLTPGELFF
CDR3nt: TGCAGCGTTTCCCTGACTCCCGGGGAGCTGTTTTTT
v_gene: TRBV29-1
len: 12
abundance: many
d_gene: NA
j_gene: TRBJ2-2

CDR3aa: CASSDSGAGSTDTQYF
CDR3nt: TGTGCCAGCAGTGACTCAGGGGCAGGGTCCACAGATACGCAGTATTTT
v_gene: TRBV6-4
len: 16
abundance: few
d_gene: NA
j_gene: TRBJ2-3

CDR3aa: CASSLSRGGGETQYF
CDR3nt: TGTGCCAGCAGCTTATCCAGGGGGGGTGGCGAGACCCAGTACTTC
v_gene: TRBV7-9
len: 15
abundance: few
d_gene: NA
j_gene: TRBJ2-5

CDR3aa: CASKETGRLNEKLFF
CDR3nt: TGTGCCAGCAAAGAAACAGGGAGACTTAATGAAAAACTGTTTTTT
v_gene: TRBV12-3/TRBV12-4
len: 15
abundance: many
d_gene: NA
j_gene: TRBJ1-4

CDR3aa: CASSSNLKRENTDTQYF
CDR3nt: TGTGCCAGCAGTAGCAACCTTAAGCGGGAGAACACAGATACGCAGTATTTT
v_gene: TRBV12-3/TRBV12-4
len: 17
abundance: NA
d_gene: TRBD2
j_gene: TRBJ2-3

CDR3aa: CASSESGRTEAFF
CDR3nt: TGTGCCAGCAGTGAATCGGGTCGGACTGAAGCTTTCTTT
v_gene: TRBV25-1
len: 13
abundance: many
d_gene: NA
j_gene: TRBJ1-1

CDR3aa: CSARDPTGDYGYTF
CDR3nt: TGCAGTGCTAGAGACCCGACAGGGGACTATGGCTACACCTTC
v_gene: TRBV20-1
len: 14
abundance: many
d_gene: TRBD1
j_gene: TRBJ1-2

CDR3aa: CSVDRDRGSFSKQNTEAFF
CDR3nt: TGCAGCGTGGACCGGGACAGGGGGTCCTTTTCCAAACAGAACACTGAAGCTTTCTTT
v_gene: TRBV29-1
len: 19
abundance: many
d_gene: TRBD1
j_gene: TRBJ1-1

CDR3aa: CASSLGQGTRRETQYF
CDR3nt: TGTGCCAGCAGTTTAGGACAGGGAACGAGACGGGAGACCCAGTACTTC
v_gene: TRBV28
len: 16
abundance: many
d_gene: TRBD1
j_gene: TRBJ2-5

CDR3aa: CASSQTTGNTEAFF
CDR3nt: TGTGCCAGCAGTCAAACGACAGGGAACACTGAAGCTTTCTTT
v_gene: TRBV6-2/TRBV6-3
len: 14
abundance: NA
d_gene: NA
j_gene: TRBJ1-1

CDR3aa: CASSQGLRPDEQYF
CDR3nt: TGTGCCAGCAGCCAAGGACTGAGACCTGATGAGCAGTACTTC
v_gene: TRBV14
len: 14
abundance: many
d_gene: NA
j_gene: TRBJ2-7

CDR3aa: CASSQTQGSREQYF
CDR3nt: TGCGCCAGCAGCCAAACACAGGGGAGTCGGGAGCAGTACTTC
v_gene: TRBV4-3
len: 14
abundance: many
d_gene: TRBD1
j_gene: TRBJ2-7

CDR3aa: CASSLGQDPGEQYF
CDR3nt: TGTGCCAGCAGCTTGGGACAGGATCCCGGCGAGCAGTACTTC
v_gene: TRBV7-9
len: 14
abundance: NA
d_gene: TRBD1
j_gene: TRBJ2-7

CDR3aa: CASSLDGQGIAEAFF
CDR3nt: TGTGCCAGCAGCTTGGACGGACAGGGGATCGCTGAAGCTTTCTTT
v_gene: TRBV5-4
len: 15
abundance: NA
d_gene: TRBD1
j_gene: TRBJ1-1

CDR3aa: CASSKSGPGANVLTF
CDR3nt: TGTGCCAGCAGCAAATCCGGGCCTGGGGCCAACGTCCTGACTTTC
v_gene: TRBV21-1
len: 15
abundance: few
d_gene: NA
j_gene: TRBJ2-6

CDR3aa: CASSFSVEQFF
CDR3nt: TGTGCCAGCAGCTTTTCGGTTGAGCAGTTCTTC
v_gene: TRBV11-2
len: 11
abundance: few
d_gene: NA
j_gene: TRBJ2-1

CDR3aa: CSARTKGLEIYNEQFF
CDR3nt: TGCAGTGCTAGAACGAAGGGACTAGAGATTTACAATGAGCAGTTCTTC
v_gene: TRBV20-1
len: 16
abundance: NA
d_gene: TRBD2
j_gene: TRBJ2-1

CDR3aa: CASSQELRMDTQYF
CDR3nt: TGCGCCAGCAGCCAAGAGCTCCGCATGGATACGCAGTATTTT
v_gene: TRBV4-3
len: 14
abundance: NA
d_gene: NA
j_gene: TRBJ2-3

CDR3aa: CATSRVGRNYGYTF
CDR3nt: TGTGCCACCAGCAGAGTGGGCCGTAACTATGGCTACACCTTC
v_gene: TRBV15
len: 14
abundance: NA
d_gene: NA
j_gene: TRBJ1-2

CDR3aa: CASSLLAGVWTDTQYF
CDR3nt: TGTGCCAGCAGCTTGCTAGCGGGAGTATGGACAGATACGCAGTATTTT
v_gene: TRBV7-2
len: 16
abundance: many
d_gene: TRBD2
j_gene: TRBJ2-3

CDR3aa: CASSFRTGGNEKLFF
CDR3nt: TGTGCCAGCAGTTTTAGGACAGGGGGCAATGAAAAACTGTTTTTT
v_gene: TRBV28
len: 15
abundance: NA
d_gene: TRBD1
j_gene: TRBJ1-4

CDR3aa: CASSLAEQNIQYF
CDR3nt: TGTGCCAGCAGCTTAGCCGAACAAAACATTCAGTACTTC
v_gene: TRBV7-2
len: 13
abundance: NA
d_gene: NA
j_gene: TRBJ2-4

CDR3aa: CASSAGVTDTQYF
CDR3nt: TGTGCCAGCTCGGCGGGAGTTACAGATACGCAGTATTTT
v_gene: TRBV18
len: 13
abundance: many
d_gene: TRBD2
j_gene: TRBJ2-3

CDR3aa: CATSEGTLAKNIQYF
CDR3nt: TGTGCCACCAGTGAGGGGACCCTAGCCAAAAACATTCAGTACTTC
v_gene: TRBV24-1
len: 15
abundance: few
d_gene: NA
j_gene: TRBJ2-4

CDR3aa: CASSLGGGRASYEQYF
CDR3nt: TGTGCCAGCAGTCTCGGCGGGGGCAGAGCTTCCTACGAGCAGTACTTC
v_gene: TRBV28
len: 16
abundance: NA
d_gene: NA
j_gene: TRBJ2-7

CDR3aa: CSAREPNYGYTF
CDR3nt: TGCAGTGCTAGGGAGCCTAACTATGGCTACACCTTC
v_gene: TRBV20-1
len: 12
abundance: many
d_gene: NA
j_gene: TRBJ1-2

CDR3aa: CASSLGAGGSNQPQHF
CDR3nt: TGTGCCAGCAGCTTAGGGGCAGGAGGTAGCAATCAGCCCCAGCATTTT
v_gene: TRBV7-8
len: 16
abundance: NA
d_gene: NA
j_gene: TRBJ1-5